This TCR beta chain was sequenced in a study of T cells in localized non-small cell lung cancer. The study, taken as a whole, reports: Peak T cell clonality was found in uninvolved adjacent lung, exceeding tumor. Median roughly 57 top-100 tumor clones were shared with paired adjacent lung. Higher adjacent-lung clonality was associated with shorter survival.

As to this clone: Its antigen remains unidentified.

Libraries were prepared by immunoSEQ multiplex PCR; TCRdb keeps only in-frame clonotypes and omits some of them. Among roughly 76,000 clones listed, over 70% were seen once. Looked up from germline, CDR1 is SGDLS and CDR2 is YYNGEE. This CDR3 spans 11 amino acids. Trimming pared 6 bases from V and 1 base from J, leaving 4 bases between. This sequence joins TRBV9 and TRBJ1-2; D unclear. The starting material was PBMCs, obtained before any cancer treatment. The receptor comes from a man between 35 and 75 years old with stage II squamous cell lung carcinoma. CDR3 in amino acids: CASKNNYGYTF. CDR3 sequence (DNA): TGTGCCAGCAAGAATAACTATGGCTACACCTTC.